This TCR beta chain was sequenced for a study of OX40 agonist ivuxolimab in advanced cancers. The wider study: In this trial design, patients received ivuxolimab intravenously at 0.01 to 10 mg/kg every 2 weeks. Earlier treatment with anti-PD-1, anti-PD-L1 or anti-CTLA-4 was permitted, and roughly 42% had received some.

Comments on this clone: As yet, its antigen is unknown.

Study results and limitations: Some of the nonresponding patients also showed low levels of normalized T-cell clonal expansion. Relative to CD4+, CD8+ T cells held more expanded clones on average.

V gave up 1 base and J gave up 6 bases, with 4 bases separating them. Germline loops: CDR1 SQVTM, CDR2 ANQGSEA. There are 10 residues in the CDR3. Clones were read by immunoSEQ multiplex PCR, and TCRdb kept only the in-frame ones, dropping some. The sample gives tens of thousands of clones, about nine tenths of which show up once; approximately 5% is in the top ten. This TCR was recovered from an adult with an advanced solid tumor such as melanoma, head and neck, liver or kidney cancer. The V and J genes are TRBV29-1 and TRBJ2-7; no clear D gene. The input for sequencing was CD4+ or CD8+ T cells sorted from blood, taken in a trial of the OX40 agonist ivuxolimab. The DNA of the CDR3 is TGCAGCGTTGAAGCTGGCGAGCAGTACTTC. Its protein product is CSVEAGEQYF.